These 4 T cell receptor beta chains were sequenced from one sample in a study of cytomegalovirus exposure and HLA in healthy donors. Primers included in the PCR were 60 Vbeta and 13 Jbeta primers. Libraries were prepared by immunoSEQ multiplex PCR; TCRdb keeps only in-frame clonotypes and omits some of them. The profile shows 100,000 to 130,000 clones, about four fifths of them singletons. Sequencing used PBMCs. These receptors originate from a man aged 30 to 45 in good health and CMV-seropositive.

This rearrangement joins TRBV7-9 to TRBJ2-7; D is unresolved. V lost 4 bases and J lost 4, with 14 bases in between. This CDR3 is 14 amino acids long. Germline CDR1 is SEHNR and CDR2 is FQNEAQ (reference sequence). This chain's CDR3 is CASSSEVTQYEQYF. Written as DNA, the CDR3 is TGTGCCAGCAGCTCTGAAGTGACACAATACGAGCAGTACTTC.

This clone appeared once. The V call is TRBV9, the J call TRBJ2-7; 11 bases line up with TRBD1. This CDR3 has 15 amino acids. Germline assignment: CDR1 SGDLS and CDR2 YYNGEE. V lost 2 bases, J lost 3 bases, and 4 bases stayed unmatched. In nucleotides, the CDR3 is TGTGCCAGCAGCGTGGGACAGGGGGGTTACTACGAGCAGTACTTC. This encodes CASSVGQGGYYEQYF. Based on the CDR3 plus reference TRBV9 and TRBJ2-7, the full variable domain is DSGVTQTPKHLITATGQRVTLRCSPRSGDLSVYWYQQSLDQGLQFLIQYYNGEERAKGNILERFSAQQFPDLHSELNLSSLELGDSALYFCASSVGQGGYYEQYFGPGTRLTVT.

The CDR3 bases are TGTGCCAGCAGCTTAGGCAGGGGGCAGCAGTACTTC. This encodes CASSLGRGQQYF. The J gene is TRBJ2-7, the V gene TRBV11-2, with TRBD1 matching over 8 bases. V dropped 1 base and J dropped 8; count of bases not matched to a gene: 1. Per germline, CDR1 SGHAT and CDR2 FQNNGV. The CDR3 runs to 12 residues.

This clone occurred once. The CDR3 reads CASSLWTTGSNSPLHF. The CDR3 DNA follows: TGCGCCAGCAGCCTTTGGACGACAGGTTCCAATTCACCCCTCCACTTT. The chain employs TRBV4-1 and TRBJ1-6, with a tentative D call TRBD1 (6 bases). The CDR3 is 16 residues long. Trimming took off 4 bases at V and 7 bases at J, with 17 bases between the two ends. Germline V gene data show CDR1 as MGHRA and CDR2 as YSYEKL.